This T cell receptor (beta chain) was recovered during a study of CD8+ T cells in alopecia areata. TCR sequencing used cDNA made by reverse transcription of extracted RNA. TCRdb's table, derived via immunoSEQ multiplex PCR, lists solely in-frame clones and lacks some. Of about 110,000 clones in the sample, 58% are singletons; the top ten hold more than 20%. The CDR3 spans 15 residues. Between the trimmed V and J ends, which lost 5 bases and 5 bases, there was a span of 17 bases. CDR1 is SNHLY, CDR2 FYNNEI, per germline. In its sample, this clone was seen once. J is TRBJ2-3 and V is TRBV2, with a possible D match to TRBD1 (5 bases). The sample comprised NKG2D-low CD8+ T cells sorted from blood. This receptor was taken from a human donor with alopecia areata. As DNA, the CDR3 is TGTGCCAGCAGTCTAGGGATAGGGGTAGGAGATACGCAGTATTTT. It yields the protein CASSLGIGVGDTQYF.